Shown below are 3 T cell receptor beta chains from a single sample sequenced in a study of control samples from healthy donors and cancer patients. The method was immunoSEQ multiplex PCR; TCRdb's version includes in-frame clones alone and lacks a portion of them. The sample records around 90,000 clones, around nine tenths being singletons. The sample comprised blood. The origin of the receptors is a man aged 25-45 years in good health.

The CDR3 sequence: CASSEWRGGPNEQFF. For the CDR3, the DNA is TGTGCCAGCAGTGAATGGCGGGGGGGCCCCAATGAGCAGTTCTTC. The V gene is TRBV2, the J gene TRBJ2-1; 9 bases are a match to TRBD2. This CDR3 has 15 residues. Per germline, CDR1 SNHLY and CDR2 FYNNEI. Losses at the gene ends were 2 bases for V and 6 bases for J; bases not matched to a gene: 5.

This clone has just a few counts. The CDR3 sequence: CAWSEIWDTRNDGYTF. The CDR3 DNA sequence: TGTGCCTGGAGTGAAATTTGGGATACCAGGAACGATGGCTACACCTTC. The chain uses TRBV30 and TRBJ1-2; D not resolved. Germline V lookup: CDR1 GTSNPN, CDR2 SVGIG (reference sequence). V dropped 1 base and J dropped 6 bases, with 21 bases sitting between them. The CDR3 spans 16 residues.

The rearrangement uses TRBV6-6 and TRBJ1-2; D may be TRBD1 (6 bases). The CDR3 is 13 residues long. The germline V and J ends were trimmed by 5 bases and 6 bases, with 13 bases remaining between them. CDR1 and CDR2 from the germline V gene are MNHNY and SVGAGI (reference sequence). Here the CDR3 DNA reads TGTGCCAGCAGTCCACAGGGCCTGAATGGCTACACCTTC. Protein sequence: CASSPQGLNGYTF.